This T cell receptor beta chain stems from a study of blood T cell repertoires in COVID-19. Study as a whole: The samples span acute and convalescent COVID-19 from the United States, Italy and Spain. T cells, B-cell-depleted T cells, or PBMCs supplied cDNA or gDNA.

As originally analysed: Reference gene primer amplification in the assay estimated nucleated cell counts. Method: immunoSEQ multiplex PCR; TCRdb's copy keeps in-frame clones and lacks some. V and J calls and clone size come straight from that table; D and trimming were deduced from the DNA. In the table there are 150,000 to 200,000 clones, roughly three quarters of which are singletons. Germline V gene lookup returns CDR1 SGDLS and CDR2 YYNGEE. The CDR3 contains 14 residues. Trimming cost V 3 bases and J 4 bases, with 13 bases left between them. The sample comprised peripheral blood. The TCR was taken from a woman between 45 and 60 years old with active or convalescent COVID-19. V and J are TRBV9 and TRBJ1-1; unclear D gene. This CDR3 reads CASSDRLGVTEAFF. DNA of the CDR3: TGTGCCAGCAGCGACAGATTGGGAGTCACTGAAGCTTTCTTT.